This T cell receptor beta chain is from a study of blood T cell repertoires in COVID-19. About the research overall: COVID-19 samples collected from the United States, Italy and Spain covered acute and convalescent phases. PBMCs, B-cell-depleted T cells, or T cells were the source of the cDNA or gDNA that made up the material.

Trimming stripped 5 bases from V and 6 bases from J, with 19 bases between. Germline assignment: CDR1 SGHTA and CDR2 FQGTGA. CDR3 length: 15 amino acids. Authors' analysis steps: Reference gene primer amplification gave nucleated cell count estimates. Libraries were prepared by immunoSEQ multiplex PCR; TCRdb keeps only in-frame clonotypes and omits some of them. From that table come the V and J calls and clone size; the DNA was used to work out D and trimming. The sample records around 310,000 clones, around 90% being singletons. J is TRBJ1-1 and V is TRBV7-3, with D tentatively TRBD1 (5 bases). Sequenced input: peripheral blood. The receptor comes from a woman in her twenties or thirties with COVID-19, enrolled during active disease. CDR3 residues: CASSLGHLIGAEAFF. The CDR3 DNA sequence: TGTGCCAGCAGCCTTGGACACCTTATAGGGGCTGAAGCTTTCTTT. Full variable domain (remainder filled in from reference TRBV7-3 and TRBJ1-1): GAGVSQTPSNKVTEKGKYVELRCDPISGHTALYWYRQSLGQGPEFLIYFQGTGAADDSGLPNDRFFAVRPEGSVSTLKIQRTERGDSAVYLCASSLGHLIGAEAFFGQGTRLTVV.